These T cell receptor beta chains were read from a single sample in a study of a mutant IDH1 vaccine in newly diagnosed glioma. These receptors' targets are unknown. Libraries were prepared by immunoSEQ multiplex PCR; TCRdb keeps only in-frame clonotypes and omits some of them. The data show fewer than 65,000 clones, approximately 82% seen once. The specimen was PBMCs, collected from a glioma patient whose treatment included an IDH1 peptide vaccine. Receptor source: a young man with glioma. CDR3s include the opening cysteine and the closing phenylalanine or tryptophan. Each record gives: D gene, clone size, J gene, V gene, CDR3 DNA, CDR3 protein. D genes are given only for firm matches. Size tells how often a clone was seen (once, few, many) or the class of an expanded clone, and some rows leave it out.

>-|few|TRBJ2-7|TRBV4-1
TGCGCCAGCAGCCAAGATAAGGGACTTACCTACGAGCAGTACTTC
CASSQDKGLTYEQYF
>TRBD1|few|TRBJ1-1|TRBV7-9
TGTGCCAGCAGCTTACCGGACAGGGCCACTGAAGCTTTCTTT
CASSLPDRATEAFF
>-|-|TRBJ1-4|TRBV7-9
TGTGCCAGCAGCCCGACAGCAACTAATGAAAAACTGTTTTTT
CASSPTATNEKLFF
>-|-|TRBJ2-7|TRBV11-3
TGTGCCAGCAGCTTAGGATGGCGGGGCCCTCTCAGGCGCGAGCAGTACTTC
CASSLGWRGPLRREQYF
>TRBD1|-|TRBJ2-2|TRBV6-6
TGTGCCAGCATCGAATCCAGGGGGCTGGACACCGGGGAGCTGTTTTTT
CASIESRGLDTGELFF
>-|-|TRBJ2-2|TRBV5-1
TGCGCCAGCAGCTTGGCCCCGGGTCCCGGGGAGCTGTTTTTT
CASSLAPGPGELFF
>-|-|TRBJ1-4|TRBV30
TGTGCCTGGGCCCCACACCTTCCCGGGGTATCCTTGAAAGCGCGAAAAACTGTTTTT
CAWAPHLPGVSLKARKTVF
>-|-|TRBJ1-2|TRBV5-5
TGTGCCAGCAGCTCAGACTACTATGGCTACACCTTC
CASSSDYYGYTF
>TRBD2|-|TRBJ2-3|TRBV9
TGTGCCAGCAGCGTAGAGGGGGGACTAGACCCACATACGCAGTATTTT
CASSVEGGLDPHTQYF
>-|medium-sized|TRBJ1-2|TRBV5-4
TGTGCCAGCAGCTACGCCGGGTCGGCAACATATGGCTACACCTTC
CASSYAGSATYGYTF
>-|-|TRBJ2-7|TRBV2
TGTGCCACCCTTCTCGGCCAGGGGAAAGGCGAGCAGTACTTC
CATLLGQGKGEQYF
>TRBD1|-|TRBJ2-7|TRBV6-5
TGTGCCAGCAGTAGGGACAGGGGTTCCTACGAGCAGTACTTC
CASSRDRGSYEQYF
>TRBD1|-|TRBJ2-5|TRBV2
TGTGCCAGCAGTCGGGTCTCGGGCAGGGGGTACCAAGAGACCCAGTACTTC
CASSRVSGRGYQETQYF
>-|once|TRBJ1-6|TRBV25-1
TGTGCCAGCAGTTGGCTCGAGTTGGGTAATTCACCCCTCCACTTT
CASSWLELGNSPLHF
>-|-|TRBJ2-3|TRBV15
TGTGCCACCAGCAGAGACAGAAAAAGCACAGATACGCAGTATTTT
CATSRDRKSTDTQYF
>-|-|TRBJ1-2|TRBV13
TGTGCCAGCAGCTTAGTCGGCAGGGAAGGCGGCTACACCTTC
CASSLVGREGGYTF
>-|few|TRBJ1-5|TRBV5-6
TGTGCCAGCAGCTTGGGAAGCAGCTACAATCAGCCCCAGCATTTT
CASSLGSSYNQPQHF
>-|-|TRBJ2-2|TRBV6-5
TGTGCCAGCGGAGGGGGGAGGCTCACCGGGGAGCTGTTTTTT
CASGGGRLTGELFF
>TRBD2|few|TRBJ2-5|TRBV6-5
TGTGCCAGCAGAAACCGCCGGGGGGGGGACGAAACCCAGTACTTC
CASRNRRGGDETQYF
>TRBD1|-|TRBJ1-5|TRBV30
TGTGCCTGGAGGGGGACAGGGGGGAATCAGCCCCAGCATTTT
CAWRGTGGNQPQHF
>-|-|TRBJ2-5|TRBV29-1
TGCAGCGTTGACGTAACACTGTGGGAAGAGACCCAGTACTTC
CSVDVTLWEETQYF
>-|-|TRBJ1-5|TRBV7-2
TGTGCCAGCAGCCCAAACGGTGATCAGCCCCAGCATTTT
CASSPNGDQPQHF
>-|-|TRBJ2-1|TRBV10-1
TGCGCCAGCAGTGTGAGTCCAAACAATGAGCAGTTCTTC
CASSVSPNNEQFF
>-|once|TRBJ1-4|TRBV5-1
TGCGCCAGCAGCTTGAGTAATGAAAAACTGTTTTTT
CASSLSNEKLFF
>-|-|TRBJ1-2|TRBV5-4
TGTGCCAGCAGCTTGGCTAAGTCCCGAGGGACACAGGACTATGGCTACACCTTC
CASSLAKSRGTQDYGYTF
>-|few|TRBJ2-2|TRBV5-1
TGCGCCAGCAGCTTGGTCAGCACGAACACCGGGGAGCTGTTTTTT
CASSLVSTNTGELFF
>-|-|TRBJ1-4|TRBV9
TGTGCCAGCAGCGTAGCAACAGGGTTCTATAAACTGTTTTTT
CASSVATGFYKLFF
>TRBD1|few|TRBJ1-1|TRBV5-4
TGTGCCAGCAGCTGGCAGGACAGGGAAGGTGAAGCTTTCTTT
CASSWQDREGEAFF
>-|-|TRBJ1-1|TRBV11-2
TGTGCCAGCAGCTTAGCCAGACTTACCCCAGCTTTCTTT
CASSLARLTPAFF
>TRBD1|-|TRBJ1-1|TRBV9
TGTGCCAGCAGCGGCAGCAGGGGGTGGGCTGAAGCTTTCTTT
CASSGSRGWAEAFF
>TRBD1|-|TRBJ1-1|TRBV4-1
TGCGCCAGCAGCCCATCGGGAAAGGGACAGGGAAAAACTGAAGCTTTCTTT
CASSPSGKGQGKTEAFF
>TRBD1|once|TRBJ1-3|TRBV2
TGTGCCAGCAGTGAAACAGGGGGCGCGGGAAACACCATATATTTT
CASSETGGAGNTIYF
>TRBD2|-|TRBJ2-7|TRBV11-2
TGTGCCAGCAGCTTAGGATTGGGAGGGGACCACTCCTACGAGCAGTACTTC
CASSLGLGGDHSYEQYF